These T cell receptor beta chains were read from a single sample in a study of T cell responses to AZD1222 COVID-19 vaccine. Only in-frame clones appear in the TCRdb table, and some are missing; sequencing was by immunoSEQ multiplex PCR. The sample has around 130,000 clones, 92% seen once. The sample was peripheral blood, taken 28 days after the second AZD1222 dose. These receptors all come from an adult who received the AZD1222 COVID-19 vaccine. The CDR3 runs from the conserved cysteine through the conserved F or W. The order of the fields is V gene, D gene, clone size, J gene, CDR3 DNA, CDR3 protein. D genes are given only for firm matches. Rows may omit the clone size; those that give it use once, few, many or a size class.

V: TRBV7-8
D: NA
size: NA
J: TRBJ2-7
DNA: TGTGCCAGCAGCTCCATCTCCTACGAGCAGTACTTC
CDR3: CASSSISYEQYF

V: TRBV2
D: NA
size: once
J: TRBJ1-2
DNA: TGTGCCAGCAGTGAAGGAGAGCCGTGGGGCTACACCTTC
CDR3: CASSEGEPWGYTF

V: TRBV2
D: NA
size: NA
J: TRBJ2-7
DNA: TGTGCCAGCAGCGCCCGAAGCTCCTACGAGCAGTACTTC
CDR3: CASSARSSYEQYF

V: TRBV5-5
D: NA
size: NA
J: TRBJ2-7
DNA: TGTGCCAGCAGCTCCCAAAACAGGCGGAACTACGAGCAGTACTTC
CDR3: CASSSQNRRNYEQYF

V: TRBV27
D: NA
size: NA
J: TRBJ1-1
DNA: TGTGCCAGCAGTTTATCGAGGAACACTGAAGCTTTCTTT
CDR3: CASSLSRNTEAFF

V: TRBV29-1
D: NA
size: NA
J: TRBJ1-1
DNA: TGCAGCGTTGCCGGACGATTCACTGAAGCTTTCTTT
CDR3: CSVAGRFTEAFF

V: TRBV9
D: NA
size: NA
J: TRBJ2-1
DNA: TGTGCCAGCAGCGTCCAGGGCTCCTACAATGAGCAGTTCTTC
CDR3: CASSVQGSYNEQFF

V: TRBV27
D: TRBD1
size: NA
J: TRBJ1-5
DNA: TGTGCCAGCAACAGGAGGGGGCGAAATCAGCCCCAGCATTTT
CDR3: CASNRRGRNQPQHF

V: TRBV5-1
D: NA
size: NA
J: TRBJ2-7
DNA: TGCGCCAGCAGCTCGGTCTCGGGACGGTCCTACGAGCAGTACTTC
CDR3: CASSSVSGRSYEQYF

V: TRBV10-3
D: NA
size: NA
J: TRBJ1-2
DNA: TGTGCCATCAGTGACCTAAAGTTCTATGGCTACACCTTC
CDR3: CAISDLKFYGYTF

V: TRBV19
D: TRBD1
size: NA
J: TRBJ2-5
DNA: TGTGCCACAATGACAGGGCTATCAGAGACCCAGTACTTC
CDR3: CATMTGLSETQYF

V: TRBV7-2
D: TRBD1
size: NA
J: TRBJ1-1
DNA: TGTGCCAGCAGACGACAGGGGGATAGTACTGAAGCTTTCTTT
CDR3: CASRRQGDSTEAFF

V: TRBV3-1/TRBV3-2
D: NA
size: NA
J: TRBJ1-1
DNA: TGTGCCAGCAGCCTATGGACAGTCGAATCTGAAGCTTTCTTT
CDR3: CASSLWTVESEAFF

V: TRBV2
D: NA
size: once
J: TRBJ1-5
DNA: TGTGCCAGCTTGGGACAAGGCAATCAGCCCCAGCATTTT
CDR3: CASLGQGNQPQHF

V: TRBV19
D: TRBD1
size: NA
J: TRBJ1-5
DNA: TGTGCCAGTAGTTCGGGACAGCCGAATCAGCCCCAGCATTTT
CDR3: CASSSGQPNQPQHF

V: TRBV24-1
D: NA
size: NA
J: TRBJ2-7
DNA: TGTGCCACCAGTGATTTAGGGGTGCGCGAGCAGTACTTC
CDR3: CATSDLGVREQYF

V: TRBV6-1
D: NA
size: NA
J: TRBJ2-7
DNA: TGTGCCAGCAGTGAAGCGAACTACGAGCAGTACTTC
CDR3: CASSEANYEQYF

V: TRBV9
D: TRBD2
size: NA
J: TRBJ2-2
DNA: TGTGCCAGCAGCGTTGGACTAGCGGGGGGGTCGACCGCGAACACCGGGGAGCTGTTTTTT
CDR3: CASSVGLAGGSTANTGELFF

V: TRBV6-5
D: TRBD2
size: NA
J: TRBJ2-3
DNA: TGTGCCAGCAGTTACGTAGCGGGAGATACGCAGTATTTT
CDR3: CASSYVAGDTQYF

V: TRBV7-2
D: NA
size: NA
J: TRBJ1-2
DNA: TGTGCCAGCAGCCCAGACTCACAAATGGGCTACACCTTC
CDR3: CASSPDSQMGYTF

V: TRBV5-6
D: NA
size: NA
J: TRBJ1-2
DNA: TGTGCCAGCAGCTTTCAGGGTTTCGGCTACACCTTC
CDR3: CASSFQGFGYTF

V: TRBV10-2
D: TRBD1
size: NA
J: TRBJ1-5
DNA: TGCGCCAGCAGCGGGACAGTCAATCAGCCCCAGCATTTT
CDR3: CASSGTVNQPQHF

V: TRBV7-2
D: NA
size: NA
J: TRBJ1-5
DNA: TGTGCCAGCAGCACGAATCAGGGTGGGAGATCGCCCCAGCATTTT
CDR3: CASSTNQGGRSPQHF

V: TRBV5-1
D: TRBD2
size: once
J: TRBJ2-3
DNA: TGCGCCAGCAGCTCGAAACCCACTCCCACTAGCGGGGCCGCCGATACGCAGTATTTT
CDR3: CASSSKPTPTSGAADTQYF

V: TRBV11-2
D: TRBD1
size: NA
J: TRBJ1-2
DNA: TGTGCCAGCAGCTTAGATAGGGGCCGGACAGGCCTACTACTCTACTATGGCTACACCTTC
CDR3: CASSLDRGRTGLLLYYGYTF

V: TRBV7-3
D: NA
size: NA
J: TRBJ2-1
DNA: TGTGCCAGCAGCAGGGCCTTTAACAATGAGCAGTTCTTC
CDR3: CASSRAFNNEQFF

V: TRBV4-1
D: TRBD1
size: few
J: TRBJ1-3
DNA: TGCGCCAGCAGCCTCTCTTGGGACAGCTTAAACACCATATATTTT
CDR3: CASSLSWDSLNTIYF

V: TRBV11-1
D: NA
size: NA
J: TRBJ2-1
DNA: TGTGCCAGCAGCTTACGCTGGGGCTCCTACAATGAGCAGTTCTTC
CDR3: CASSLRWGSYNEQFF

V: TRBV2
D: NA
size: NA
J: TRBJ1-2
DNA: TGTGCCAGCAGTGAAGGACAAAACCCGTATGGCTACACCTTC
CDR3: CASSEGQNPYGYTF

V: TRBV5-6
D: TRBD1
size: NA
J: TRBJ2-7
DNA: TGTGCCAGCAGCTTGGTAATGGGACAGGGGGCTGGGGAGCAGTACTTC
CDR3: CASSLVMGQGAGEQYF

V: TRBV5-1
D: NA
size: NA
J: TRBJ2-1
DNA: TGCGCCAGCAGCTCAGGGGTCTCCTACAATGAGCAGTTCTTC
CDR3: CASSSGVSYNEQFF

V: TRBV27
D: TRBD2
size: NA
J: TRBJ2-1
DNA: TGTGCCAGCGGGACTAGCGGAGTCGGTGAGCAGTTCTTC
CDR3: CASGTSGVGEQFF